This T cell receptor beta chain is drawn from a study of CXCR3-negative and CXCR3-positive naive CD8 T cells (dated by TCRdb to about 2019). In the study overall: In total, 130 million to 150 million TRB reads were obtained, which works out to roughly 1.5 +/- 0.3 million reads per library. Diversity and physicochemical repertoire analyses were performed on some 10 donors pooled from two independent experiments. TRBV-TRBJ cluster analysis included naive subsets from roughly 5 donors and memory cells from 3 donors.

The data were produced on a NextSeq 550. The Human TCR Profiling Kit (MiLaboratory) was used to prepare UMI-labeled 5' RACE TRB cDNA libraries. cDNA synthesis used the entire amount of extracted RNA, and PCR amplification then used the entire amount of cDNA produced. Libraries were prepared in parallel with an identical number of PCR cycles. The paper's processing steps were these. With a minimum of two reads required per UMI, MIGEC and MiXCR pulled out about 53,000 +/- 10,000 unique UMI-labeled TRB cDNA molecules from each library. On average, each library contained roughly 40,000 +/- 10,000 functional in-frame TRB CDR3 nucleotide clonotypes without stop codons. After downsampling to 5000 UMI-labeled TRB molecules per sample, diversity metrics such as normalized Shannon-Wiener and Chao1 were calculated in VDJtools. Clonotype-size-weighted physicochemical properties of the central five CDR3 residues (interaction energy, strength, volume and Kidera factor 4) were computed in VDJtools. TCRdb reprocessed the reads and lists each CDR3 protein sequence as a single entry, with no DNA. The authors' filters were not applied to this entry. Per the sample table, the count is about 50,000 distinct CDR3 sequences. The ten largest account for approximately 0.56% of the sample.

Overall study results and their limits: Freshly isolated PBMCs were used for most assays because CXCR3 expression went down partially after cryopreservation. Naive CXCR3-negative and CXCR3-positive cells from the same donor showed similar TRBV-TRBJ usage, whereas memory cells showed distinct patterns. TRB CDR3s from CXCR3-positive naive cells showed higher hydrophobicity (lower Kidera factor 4), lower energy, and higher strength and volume indices than CXCR3-negative naive cells. Comparably high repertoire diversity was found in both naive subsets, whereas much lower repertoire diversity was found in memory CD8+ T cells. Because surface CD5, which has been linked to self-reactivity in mice, was comparable between naive subsets, TCR interaction strength was also inferred from TRB CDR3 physicochemical properties.

From its cysteine to its phenylalanine, the CDR3 spans 15 amino acids. No DNA sequence is on record. Looking up the germline V gene (reference sequence) yields CDR1 DFQATT and CDR2 SNEGSKA. Each CD8+ T cell subset was flow-sorted in triplicate, with roughly 300,000 cells per subset placed directly into RLT lysis buffer. To keep memory contaminants out, a stringent definition of naive CD8+ T cells was applied: CD45RO-CCR7+CD27+CD95-. Peripheral blood mononuclear cells were isolated from buffy coats by standard density gradient centrifugation. A FACSAria III was used to flow-sort naive CD8+ T cells into CXCR3-negative and CXCR3-positive populations. Total RNA was extracted from sorted cells with an RNeasy Mini Kit. With respect to this clonotype: Its antigen is still unknown.

The sample taken for sequencing was naive CXCR3+ CD8+ T cells from blood. According to the study, the label for this sample's cell subset or site signals: CD45RO-CCR7+CD27+CD95- naive CD8+ T cells expressing CXCR3 (TNR3+). The V and J segments used are TRBV20-1 and TRBJ2-2; TCRdb indicates TRBD2, and absent DNA this call remains unverified. This clonotype was obtained from a human donor in good health. Some clones in this sample may be carry-over from other donors' samples. The CDR3 protein: CSARDLAGETGELFF.